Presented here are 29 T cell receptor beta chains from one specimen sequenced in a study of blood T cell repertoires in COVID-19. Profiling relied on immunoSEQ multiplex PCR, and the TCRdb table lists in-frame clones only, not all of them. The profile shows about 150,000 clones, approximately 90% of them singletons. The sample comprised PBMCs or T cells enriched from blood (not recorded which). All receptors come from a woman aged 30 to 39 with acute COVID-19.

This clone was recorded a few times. The CDR3 is CASSFSGDNSPLHF. CDR3 DNA sequence: TGTGCCAGCAGCTTCTCGGGGGATAATTCACCCCTCCACTTT. The chain is built from TRBV5-4 and TRBJ1-6, with D possibly matching TRBD1 (5 bases). Germline CDR1 and CDR2: SGHNT and YYREEE (reference sequence). Trimming removed 2 bases from V and 5 bases from J, with 8 bases in between. CDR3 size: 14 residues.

The CDR3 spells CASSLSGTLNTGELFF. CDR3 sequence (DNA): TGTGCCAGCAGCTTGTCCGGGACTCTAAACACCGGGGAGCTGTTTTTT. The rearrangement joins TRBV11-2 to TRBJ2-2, with D possibly being TRBD2 (6 bases). The V end lost 3 bases, the J end lost 2 bases, and 13 bases lay between the germline ends. The CDR3 is 16 residues long. The V gene's germline CDR1 is SGHAT and CDR2 FQNNGV.

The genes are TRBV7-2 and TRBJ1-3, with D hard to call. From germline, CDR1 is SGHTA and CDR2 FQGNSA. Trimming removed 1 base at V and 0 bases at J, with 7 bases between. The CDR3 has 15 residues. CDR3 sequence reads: CASSLVGDSGNTIYF. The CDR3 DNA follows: TGTGCCAGCAGCTTAGTCGGAGACTCTGGAAACACCATATATTTT.

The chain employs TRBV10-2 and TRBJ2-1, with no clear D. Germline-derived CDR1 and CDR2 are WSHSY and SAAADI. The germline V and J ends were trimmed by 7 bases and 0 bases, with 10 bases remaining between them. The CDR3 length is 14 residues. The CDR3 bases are TGCGCCAGCACTCCGTTCAGCTCCTACAATGAGCAGTTCTTC. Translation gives CASTPFSSYNEQFF.

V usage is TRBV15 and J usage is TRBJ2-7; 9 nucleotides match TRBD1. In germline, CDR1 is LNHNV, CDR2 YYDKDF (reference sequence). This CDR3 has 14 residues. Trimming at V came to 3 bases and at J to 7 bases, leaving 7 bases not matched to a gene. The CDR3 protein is CATSSRDRVGEQYF. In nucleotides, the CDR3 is TGTGCCACCAGCAGCCGGGACAGGGTGGGTGAGCAGTACTTC.

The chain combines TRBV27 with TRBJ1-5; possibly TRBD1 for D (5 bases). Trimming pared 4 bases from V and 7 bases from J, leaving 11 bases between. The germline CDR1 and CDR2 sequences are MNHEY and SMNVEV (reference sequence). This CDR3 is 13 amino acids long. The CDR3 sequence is CASSYQGGQPQHF. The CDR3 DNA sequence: TGTGCCAGCAGTTATCAGGGAGGGCAGCCCCAGCATTTT.

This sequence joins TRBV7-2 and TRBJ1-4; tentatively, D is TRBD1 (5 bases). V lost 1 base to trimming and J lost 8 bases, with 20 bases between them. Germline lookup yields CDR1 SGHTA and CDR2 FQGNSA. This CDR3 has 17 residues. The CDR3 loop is CASSLVGSPGIPEKLFF. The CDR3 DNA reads TGTGCCAGCAGCTTAGTGGGCAGCCCAGGGATCCCAGAAAAACTGTTTTTT.

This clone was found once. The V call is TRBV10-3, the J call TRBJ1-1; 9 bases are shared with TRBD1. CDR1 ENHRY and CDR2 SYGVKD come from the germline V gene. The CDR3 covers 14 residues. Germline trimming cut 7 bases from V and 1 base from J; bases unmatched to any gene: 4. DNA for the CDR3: TGTGCCATCACCTTGGGACAGGGGAACACTGAAGCTTTCTTT. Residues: CAITLGQGNTEAFF.

The CDR3 DNA follows: TGTGCCAGCAGTCGAGGACTAGCGGGAGTGGCCAAAAACATTCAGTACTTC. This gives the protein CASSRGLAGVAKNIQYF. This chain uses TRBV28 with TRBJ2-4; 13 bases fit TRBD2. The trim removed 5 bases at V and 1 base at J, leaving 5 bases unmatched. CDR3 length: 17 amino acids. Germline CDR1 reads MDHEN; CDR2 reads SYDVKM.

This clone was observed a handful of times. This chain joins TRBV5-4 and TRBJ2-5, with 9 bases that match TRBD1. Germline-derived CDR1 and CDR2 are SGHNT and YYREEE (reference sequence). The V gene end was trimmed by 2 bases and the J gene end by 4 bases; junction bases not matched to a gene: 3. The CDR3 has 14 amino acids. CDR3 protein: CASSFQDRGETQYF. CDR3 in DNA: TGTGCCAGCAGCTTTCAGGACAGGGGAGAGACCCAGTACTTC.

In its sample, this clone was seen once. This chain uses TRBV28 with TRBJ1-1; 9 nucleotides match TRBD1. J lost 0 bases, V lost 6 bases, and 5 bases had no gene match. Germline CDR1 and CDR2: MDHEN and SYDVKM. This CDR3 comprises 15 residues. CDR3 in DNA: TGTGCCAGCAGAACGGGACAGGGTTTGAACACTGAAGCTTTCTTT. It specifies CASRTGQGLNTEAFF.

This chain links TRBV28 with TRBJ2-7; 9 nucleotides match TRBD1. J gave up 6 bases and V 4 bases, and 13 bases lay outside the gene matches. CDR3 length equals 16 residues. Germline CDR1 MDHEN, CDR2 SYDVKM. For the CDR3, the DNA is TGTGCCAGCAGTTCGGGAGCCGGGACAGGGAAAAGCGAGCAGTACTTC. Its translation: CASSSGAGTGKSEQYF.

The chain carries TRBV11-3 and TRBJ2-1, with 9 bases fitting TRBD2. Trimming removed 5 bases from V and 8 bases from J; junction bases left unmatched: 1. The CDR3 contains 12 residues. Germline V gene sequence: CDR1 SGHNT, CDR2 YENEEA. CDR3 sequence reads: CASSRLADEQFF. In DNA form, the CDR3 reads TGTGCCAGCAGCAGACTAGCGGATGAGCAGTTCTTC.

The CDR3 protein is CASSFQVDYGYTF. The CDR3 DNA reads as TGTGCCAGCAGCTTCCAGGTAGACTATGGCTACACCTTC. The chain links TRBV7-9 to TRBJ1-2; D gene ambiguous. V gave up 3 bases and J gave up 3 bases, with 8 bases separating them. The V gene's germline CDR1 is SEHNR and CDR2 FQNEAQ (reference sequence). This CDR3 region has 13 residues.

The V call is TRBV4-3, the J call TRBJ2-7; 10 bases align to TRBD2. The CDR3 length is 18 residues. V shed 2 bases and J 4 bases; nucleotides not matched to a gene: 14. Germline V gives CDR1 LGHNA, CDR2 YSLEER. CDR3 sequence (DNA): TGCGCCAGCAGCCAAAGGAGGGTAGCGGGGGGACCTAATTACGAGCAGTACTTC. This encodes CASSQRRVAGGPNYEQYF.

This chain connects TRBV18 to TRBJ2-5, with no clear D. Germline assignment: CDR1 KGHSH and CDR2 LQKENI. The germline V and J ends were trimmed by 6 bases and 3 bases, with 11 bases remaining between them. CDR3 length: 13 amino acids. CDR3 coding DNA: TGTGCCAGCTCGCCCGACTCAGAAGAGACCCAGTACTTC. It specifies CASSPDSEETQYF.

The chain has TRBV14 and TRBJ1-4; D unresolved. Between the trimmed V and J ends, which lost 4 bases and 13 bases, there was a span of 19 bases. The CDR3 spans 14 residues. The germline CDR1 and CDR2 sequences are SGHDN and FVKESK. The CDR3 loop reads CASSLSRVPGGLFF. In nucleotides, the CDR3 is TGTGCCAGCAGCCTTTCCCGGGTTCCCGGTGGACTGTTTTTT.

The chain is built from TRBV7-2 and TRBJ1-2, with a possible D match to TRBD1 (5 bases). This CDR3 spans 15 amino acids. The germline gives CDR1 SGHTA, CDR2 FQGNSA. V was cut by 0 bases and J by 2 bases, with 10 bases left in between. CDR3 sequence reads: CASSLALGQNYGYTF. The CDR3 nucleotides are TGTGCCAGCAGCTTAGCTTTGGGGCAGAACTATGGCTACACCTTC.

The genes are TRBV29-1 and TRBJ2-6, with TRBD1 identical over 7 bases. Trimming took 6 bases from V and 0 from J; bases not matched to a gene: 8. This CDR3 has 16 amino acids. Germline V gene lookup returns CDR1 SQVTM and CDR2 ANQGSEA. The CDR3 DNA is TGCAGCGTCCAGACAGGGACATTCTCTGGGGCCAACGTCCTGACTTTC. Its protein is CSVQTGTFSGANVLTF.

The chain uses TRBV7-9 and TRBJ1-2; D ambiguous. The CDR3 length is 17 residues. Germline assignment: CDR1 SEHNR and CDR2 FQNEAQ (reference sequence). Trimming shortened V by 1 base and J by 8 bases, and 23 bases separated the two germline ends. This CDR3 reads CASSLGVGSGSMEGYTF. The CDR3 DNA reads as TGTGCCAGCAGCTTAGGGGTTGGGAGCGGCAGTATGGAGGGCTACACCTTC.

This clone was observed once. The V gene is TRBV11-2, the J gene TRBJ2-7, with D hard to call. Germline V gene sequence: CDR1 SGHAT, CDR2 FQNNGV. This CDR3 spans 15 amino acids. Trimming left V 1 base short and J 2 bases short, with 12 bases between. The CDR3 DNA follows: TGTGCCAGCAGCTTAGGTCAGATCACCACCTACGAGCAGTACTTC. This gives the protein CASSLGQITTYEQYF.

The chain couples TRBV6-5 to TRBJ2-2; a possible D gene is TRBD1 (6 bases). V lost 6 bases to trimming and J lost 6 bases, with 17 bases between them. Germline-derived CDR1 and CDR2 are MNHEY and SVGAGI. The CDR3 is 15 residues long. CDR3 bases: TGTGCCAGCAGACCCGGACAGTTAGGGGCCGGGGAGCTGTTTTTT. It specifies CASRPGQLGAGELFF.

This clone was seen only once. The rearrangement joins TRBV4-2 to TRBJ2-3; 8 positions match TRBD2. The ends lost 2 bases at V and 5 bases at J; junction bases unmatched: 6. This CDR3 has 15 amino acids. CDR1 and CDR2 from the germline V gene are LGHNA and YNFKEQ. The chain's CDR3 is CASSQLTSEGDTQYF. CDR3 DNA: TGTGCCAGCAGCCAATTGACTAGCGAGGGAGATACGCAGTATTTT.

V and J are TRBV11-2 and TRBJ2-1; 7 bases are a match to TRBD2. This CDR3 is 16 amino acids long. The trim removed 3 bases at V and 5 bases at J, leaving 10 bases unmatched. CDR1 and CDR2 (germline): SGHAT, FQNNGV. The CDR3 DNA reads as TGTGCCAGCAGCTTTACTGCGGGAGAGAATCACAATGAGCAGTTCTTC. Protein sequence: CASSFTAGENHNEQFF.

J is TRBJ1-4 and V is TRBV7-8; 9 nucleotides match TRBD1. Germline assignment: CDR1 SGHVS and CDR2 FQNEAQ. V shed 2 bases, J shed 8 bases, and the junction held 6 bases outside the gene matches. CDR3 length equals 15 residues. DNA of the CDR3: TGTGCCAGCAGCTTAATGACAGGGGGTGGAGAAAAACTGTTTTTT. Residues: CASSLMTGGGEKLFF.

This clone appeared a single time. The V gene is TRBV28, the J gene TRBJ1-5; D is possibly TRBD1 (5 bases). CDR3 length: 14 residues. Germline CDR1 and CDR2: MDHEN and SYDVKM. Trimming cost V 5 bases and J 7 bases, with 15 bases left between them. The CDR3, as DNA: TGTGCCAGCAGTCGAGGGAGGGGAGTCCAGCCCCAGCATTTT. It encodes CASSRGRGVQPQHF.

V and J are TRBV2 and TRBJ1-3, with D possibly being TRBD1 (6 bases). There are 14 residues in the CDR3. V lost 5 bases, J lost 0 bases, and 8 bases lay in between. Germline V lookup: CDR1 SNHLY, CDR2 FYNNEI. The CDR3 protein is CASSQDSSGNTIYF. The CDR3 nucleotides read TGTGCCAGCAGTCAGGACAGCTCTGGAAACACCATATATTTT.

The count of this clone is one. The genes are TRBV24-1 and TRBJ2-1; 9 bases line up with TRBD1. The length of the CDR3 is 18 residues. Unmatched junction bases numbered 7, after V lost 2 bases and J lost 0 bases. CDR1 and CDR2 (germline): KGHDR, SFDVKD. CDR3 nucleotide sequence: TGTGCCACCAGTGATTGGGGACAGGGCGGTAACTCCTACAATGAGCAGTTCTTC. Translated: CATSDWGQGGNSYNEQFF.

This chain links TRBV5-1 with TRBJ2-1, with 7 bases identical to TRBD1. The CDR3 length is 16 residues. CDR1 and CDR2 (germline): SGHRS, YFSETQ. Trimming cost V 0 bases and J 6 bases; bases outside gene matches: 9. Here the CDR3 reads CASSLEGQAWGNEQFF. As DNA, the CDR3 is TGCGCCAGCAGCTTGGAAGGACAGGCTTGGGGCAATGAGCAGTTCTTC.